A selection of T cell receptor beta chains follows, all from one sample in a study of T cell responses to AZD1222 COVID-19 vaccine. Profiled with immunoSEQ multiplex PCR; TCRdb holds only in-frame clones, not every one. The sample includes about 45,000 clones, approximately 80% of them seen just once. The sample here was peripheral blood, taken 28 days after the second AZD1222 dose. These receptors came from an adult who received the AZD1222 COVID-19 vaccine. Both conserved end residues are part of each CDR3. The order of the fields is J gene, clone size, D gene, V gene, CDR3 DNA, CDR3 protein. The D gene is left open where the match is weak. Rows may omit the clone size; those that give it use once, few, many or a size class.

TRBJ2-2,few,TRBD1,TRBV9,TGTGCCAGCAGCCCCAGACAGGGGGCAACCGGGGAGCTGTTTTTT,CASSPRQGATGELFF
TRBJ1-2,.,.,TRBV18,TGTGCCAGCTCACCCCCTCCCAGGGCTAACTATGGCTACACCTTC,CASSPPPRANYGYTF
TRBJ1-2,.,.,TRBV7-9,TGTGCCAGCACCGCTGAGACATCCTATCGCTATGGCTACACCTTC,CASTAETSYRYGYTF
TRBJ1-2,.,TRBD1,TRBV6-5,TGTGCCAGCAGTATAGGGGGCTGGGGTGGCTACACCTTC,CASSIGGWGGYTF
TRBJ2-3,.,.,TRBV19,TGTGCCAACTTACCAAATACGCAGTATTTT,CANLPNTQYF
TRBJ2-1,.,TRBD2,TRBV9,TGTGCCAGCAGCGCTACGGGACTAGCGGGGGGAAGCTCCTACAATGAGCAGTTCTTC,CASSATGLAGGSSYNEQFF
TRBJ1-1,once,.,TRBV30,TGTGCCTGGAGTGTACAGACGAACACTGAAGCTTTCTTT,CAWSVQTNTEAFF
TRBJ1-2,.,TRBD1,TRBV2,TGTGCCAGCAGTGATTTCCTACAGGGGATTGGCTACACCTTC,CASSDFLQGIGYTF
TRBJ2-3,once,.,TRBV6-5,TGTGCCAGCAGTCGAGGAGATACGCAGTATTTT,CASSRGDTQYF
TRBJ2-2,.,TRBD2,TRBV9,TGTGCCAGCAGCGGACTAGCGGGGGACACCGGGGAGCTGTTTTTT,CASSGLAGDTGELFF
TRBJ2-3,.,.,TRBV6-5,TGTGCCAGCACCCGGACTTCGTCTAGCACAGATACGCAGTATTTT,CASTRTSSSTDTQYF
TRBJ1-2,.,.,TRBV9,TGTGCCAGCAGCGCGGTGGGGGACTATGGCTACACCTTC,CASSAVGDYGYTF
TRBJ2-5,.,TRBD2,TRBV6-5,TGTGCCAGCAGAGCGCTAGCGGGGCTACAAGAGACCCAGTACTTC,CASRALAGLQETQYF
TRBJ2-2,.,TRBD2,TRBV5-4,TGTGCCAGCAGCGCTCCCGGGACTAGGAACACCGGGGAGCTGTTTTTT,CASSAPGTRNTGELFF
TRBJ1-2,.,TRBD1,TRBV11-1,TGTGCCAGCAGCTTGGGAGGGGGCTCTCATGGCTACACCTTC,CASSLGGGSHGYTF
TRBJ2-2,.,TRBD2,TRBV9,TGTGCCAGCAGCGTAGCGGGGGGGGCGAACACCGGGGAGCTGTTTTTT,CASSVAGGANTGELFF
TRBJ2-1,.,.,TRBV19,TGTGCCAGTAGTATCCGGGGGGCTGCTGATTACAATGAGCAGTTCTTC,CASSIRGAADYNEQFF
TRBJ2-1,.,TRBD2,TRBV5-1,TGCGCCAGCAGCTCGGACAAGAGTAGCGGGGGCCTGAGGAGCTCCTACAATGAGCAGTTCTTC,CASSSDKSSGGLRSSYNEQFF
TRBJ2-6,.,.,TRBV27,TGTGCCAGCAGTTCGGTGGCAGCTGGGGCCAACGTCCTGACTTTC,CASSSVAAGANVLTF
TRBJ1-2,.,TRBD1,TRBV19,TGTGCCAGTAGCCCAAACAGACAGGGCGGGGGCTACACCTTC,CASSPNRQGGGYTF
TRBJ1-4,few,.,TRBV5-1,TGCGCCAGCAGCCGAACAGGCAGGGGTGGCGAGGAAAAACTGTTTTTT,CASSRTGRGGEEKLFF
TRBJ2-3,.,.,TRBV28,TGTGCCAGCACCCCCGCCCCGGGAGTCATCGGCACAGATACGCAGTATTTT,CASTPAPGVIGTDTQYF
TRBJ2-5,.,TRBD2,TRBV5-1,TGCGCCAGCACCTGGGGAGGGAACCAAGAGACCCAGTACTTC,CASTWGGNQETQYF
TRBJ2-1,few,.,TRBV19,TGTGCCAGTAGTATGAAAGGTGTGGGGATCTACAATGAGCAGTTCTTC,CASSMKGVGIYNEQFF
TRBJ1-3,.,.,TRBV25-1,TGTGCCAGCAGTGGACCCGTATGGGGGGGGCCTGGAAACACCATATATTTT,CASSGPVWGGPGNTIYF
TRBJ2-1,.,TRBD1,TRBV2,TGTGCCAGCAGTAAAGACAGGGGACCGTACAATGAGCAGTTCTTC,CASSKDRGPYNEQFF
TRBJ2-1,.,TRBD2,TRBV14,TGTGCCAGCAGCCATCTAGCGGATCACTACAATGAGCAGTTCTTC,CASSHLADHYNEQFF
TRBJ1-2,.,TRBD1,TRBV5-1,TGCGCCAGCAGCTCCTTACCCGGGACAGGGTCCTATGGCTACACCTTC,CASSSLPGTGSYGYTF
TRBJ1-3,.,.,TRBV14,TGTGCCAGCAGCCACCGGGGTTCTTCTGGAAACACCATATATTTT,CASSHRGSSGNTIYF
TRBJ2-2,.,.,TRBV4-1,TGCGCCAGCAGCCAGGGGACTTCCAACACCGGGGAGCTGTTTTTT,CASSQGTSNTGELFF
TRBJ2-2,.,.,TRBV25-1,TGTGCCAGCAGTTTCGGAGGGAGCACCGGGGAGCTGTTTTTT,CASSFGGSTGELFF
TRBJ2-7,once,.,TRBV20-1,TGCAGTGCGGCAGGGGACTACGAGCAGTACTTC,CSAAGDYEQYF
TRBJ1-1,.,.,TRBV4-1,TGCGCCAGCAGCCAAGATCGGTCGGCGGCGAACACTGAAGCTTTCTTT,CASSQDRSAANTEAFF
TRBJ2-2,.,.,TRBV6-6,TGTGCCAGCAGTTACCTAGGGGGGACCGGGGAGCTGTTTTTT,CASSYLGGTGELFF
TRBJ1-4,.,TRBD1,TRBV28,TGTGCCAGCAGTTCCCGACAGGGTGGGAATGAAAAACTGTTTTTT,CASSSRQGGNEKLFF
TRBJ1-1,.,.,TRBV12-3/TRBV12-4,TGTGCCAGCAGGAGGTTGGGTGCTGGCGCTTTCTTT,CASRRLGAGAFF
TRBJ1-1,.,TRBD1,TRBV6-5,TGTGCCAGCACTGGGGACAGGTTGAACACTGAAGCTTTCTTT,CASTGDRLNTEAFF
TRBJ2-4,once,.,TRBV28,TGTGCCAGCAGGCCAGGAGGGGCCAAAAACATTCAGTACTTC,CASRPGGAKNIQYF
TRBJ1-2,.,TRBD1,TRBV24-1,TGTGCCACCAGTGATCCCCGGGACAGGCTTTATGGCTACACCTTC,CATSDPRDRLYGYTF
TRBJ2-1,few,.,TRBV2,TGTGCCAGCTGGGCCCTTTCGCATGAGCAGTTCTTC,CASWALSHEQFF
TRBJ2-7,.,.,TRBV2,TGTGCCAGCAGTGAAATAGGGCCCGAGCAGTACTTC,CASSEIGPEQYF
TRBJ1-6,.,TRBD1,TRBV19,TGTGCCAGTAGTATTCGGACAGGGGAAAATTCACCCCTCCACTTT,CASSIRTGENSPLHF
TRBJ2-1,.,.,TRBV3-1/TRBV3-2,TGTGCCAGCAGCAGGCAGTTCCCATTTCCATTCGACAATGAGCAGTTCTTC,CASSRQFPFPFDNEQFF
TRBJ2-2,.,.,TRBV28,TGTGCCAGCAGTTTTCTCCTCGCCGGGACCGGGGAGCTGTTTTTT,CASSFLLAGTGELFF
TRBJ2-3,.,.,TRBV9,TGTGCCAGCAGCGTAGGTCTCCCAGATACGCAGTATTTT,CASSVGLPDTQYF
TRBJ1-2,.,.,TRBV7-8,TGTGCCAGCAGCTTAGCGCAGGTGGAATTTGGGAGATATGGCTACACCTTC,CASSLAQVEFGRYGYTF
TRBJ2-6,.,.,TRBV2,TGTGCCAGCAGTCAGAGCAGGTTCTCTGGGGCCAACGTCCTGACTTTC,CASSQSRFSGANVLTF
TRBJ2-6,.,TRBD1,TRBV5-1,TGCGCCAGCAGCCCCCTGGGGACAGCTAACTCTGGGGCCAACGTCCTGACTTTC,CASSPLGTANSGANVLTF
TRBJ1-1,.,.,TRBV11-3,TGTGCCAGCAGCTTGGTAAGACGGGCCCCTGAAGCTTTCTTT,CASSLVRRAPEAFF
TRBJ1-5,once,TRBD1,TRBV18,TGTGCCAGCTCACTTACCGCTGGGACAGCCGGAGGGGGCAATCAGCCCCAGCATTTT,CASSLTAGTAGGGNQPQHF
TRBJ1-2,.,TRBD1,TRBV7-9,TGTGCCAGCAGCTTAGAAAGGGGGCTTGACTATGGCTACACCTTC,CASSLERGLDYGYTF
TRBJ1-6,.,.,TRBV9,TGTGCCAGCAGCGTAGCTTGGGGGGAAAGGCCCCTCCACTTT,CASSVAWGERPLHF
TRBJ2-2,.,TRBD2,TRBV7-2,TGTGCCAGCAGCTCCCTAGCGGGGGCTGGGCACGGGGAGCTGTTTTTT,CASSSLAGAGHGELFF
TRBJ1-2,few,.,TRBV19,TGTGCCAGTAGCCCAGGGGCTCCTAACTATGGCTACACCTTC,CASSPGAPNYGYTF
TRBJ1-6,.,.,TRBV13,TGTGCCAGCAGCCCTGGGACCGGGAGCGGTAATTCACCCCTCCACTTT,CASSPGTGSGNSPLHF
TRBJ2-5,.,.,TRBV28,TGTGCCAGCAGTTTACAGGGGCAGGGAGGGCAAGAGACCCAGTACTTC,CASSLQGQGGQETQYF
TRBJ1-5,.,.,TRBV11-1,TGTGCCAGCAGAGTGACAGGAGGTTATAGCAATCAGCCCCAGCATTTT,CASRVTGGYSNQPQHF